One T cell receptor (beta chain) is described in this entry. The antigen remains undetermined. The record originates from a study of response to subunit inactivated influenza vaccine. Broader study findings: Researchers suggested that each seasonal influenza vaccination recruits few new T cells.

In TCRdb, the RT-PCR reads were re-called with MiXCR into one record per CDR3 protein. Found here are over 750,000 distinct CDR3 sequences, 20% to 25% of them singletons; the top ten hold about 9.4%. The ends were cut back, 1 base at V and 3 bases at J, with 13 bases in the middle. CDR3 size: 15 residues. In germline, CDR1 is LGHNA, CDR2 YSLEER. The sequences come from PBMCs from blood, collected 5 to 6 days after vaccination. The rearrangement uses TRBV4-3 and TRBJ2-7; no clear D. The source of this sequence is a middle-aged man who received an inactivated influenza vaccine. CDR3 DNA: TGCGCCAGCAGCCAAGCGTACAGCCCCCTCTACGAGCAGTACTTC. It yields the protein CASSQAYSPLYEQYF.